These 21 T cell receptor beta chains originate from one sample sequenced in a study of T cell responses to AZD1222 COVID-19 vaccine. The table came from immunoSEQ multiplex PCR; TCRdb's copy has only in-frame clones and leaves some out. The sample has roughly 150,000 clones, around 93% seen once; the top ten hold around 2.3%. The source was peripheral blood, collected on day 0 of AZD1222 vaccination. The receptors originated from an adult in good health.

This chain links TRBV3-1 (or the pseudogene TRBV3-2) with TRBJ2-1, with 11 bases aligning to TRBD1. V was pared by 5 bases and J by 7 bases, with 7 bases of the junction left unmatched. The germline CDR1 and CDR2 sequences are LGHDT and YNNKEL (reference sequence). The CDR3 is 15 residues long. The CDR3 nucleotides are TGTGCCAGCAGCGGTGGGACAGGGGGTTTTAATGAGCAGTTCTTC. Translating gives CASSGGTGGFNEQFF.

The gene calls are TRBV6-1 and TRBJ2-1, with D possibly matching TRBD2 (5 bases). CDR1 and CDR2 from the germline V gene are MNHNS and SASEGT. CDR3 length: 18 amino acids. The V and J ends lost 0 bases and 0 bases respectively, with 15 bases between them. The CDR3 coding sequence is TGTGCCAGCAGTGAAGCGCTTCCGGGGTCTTACTCCTACAATGAGCAGTTCTTC. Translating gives CASSEALPGSYSYNEQFF.

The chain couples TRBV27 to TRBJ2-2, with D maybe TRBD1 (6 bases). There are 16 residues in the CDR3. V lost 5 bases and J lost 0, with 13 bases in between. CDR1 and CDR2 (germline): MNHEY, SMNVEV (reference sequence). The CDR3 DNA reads TGTGCCAGCAGTCAAATGGCAGGGGCGAACACCGGGGAGCTGTTTTTT. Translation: CASSQMAGANTGELFF.

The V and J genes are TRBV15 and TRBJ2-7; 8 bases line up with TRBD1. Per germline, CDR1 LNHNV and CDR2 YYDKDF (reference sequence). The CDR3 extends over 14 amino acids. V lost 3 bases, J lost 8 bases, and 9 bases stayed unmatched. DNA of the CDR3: TGTGCCACCAGCAGCGGGACAGGTAGTACGAAGCAGTACTTC. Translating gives CATSSGTGSTKQYF.

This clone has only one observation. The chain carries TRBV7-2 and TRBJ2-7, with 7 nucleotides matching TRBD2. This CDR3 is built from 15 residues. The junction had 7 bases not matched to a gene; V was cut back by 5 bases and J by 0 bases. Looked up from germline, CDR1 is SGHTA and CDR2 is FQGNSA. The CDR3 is CASSLLAGHSYEQYF. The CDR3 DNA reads TGTGCCAGCAGCCTATTAGCGGGCCACTCCTACGAGCAGTACTTC.

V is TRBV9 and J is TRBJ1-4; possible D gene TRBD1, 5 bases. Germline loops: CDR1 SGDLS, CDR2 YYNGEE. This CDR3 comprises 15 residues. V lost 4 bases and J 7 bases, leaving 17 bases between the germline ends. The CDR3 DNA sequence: TGTGCCAGCAGCCCTAGAGGGGTGGACACTGAAAAACTGTTTTTT. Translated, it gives CASSPRGVDTEKLFF.

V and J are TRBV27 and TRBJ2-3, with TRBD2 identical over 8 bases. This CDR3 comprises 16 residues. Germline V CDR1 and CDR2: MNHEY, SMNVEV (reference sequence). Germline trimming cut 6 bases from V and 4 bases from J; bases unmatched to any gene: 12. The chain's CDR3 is CASRTAGAPLSDTQYF. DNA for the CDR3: TGTGCCAGCAGAACAGCGGGAGCCCCCCTCTCAGATACGCAGTATTTT.

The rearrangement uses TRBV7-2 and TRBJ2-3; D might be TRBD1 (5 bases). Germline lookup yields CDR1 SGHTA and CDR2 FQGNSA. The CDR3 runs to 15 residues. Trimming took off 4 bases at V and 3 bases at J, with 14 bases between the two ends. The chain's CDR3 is CASSSRQGGTDTQYF. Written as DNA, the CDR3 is TGTGCCAGCAGCTCTAGGCAGGGTGGGACAGATACGCAGTATTTT.

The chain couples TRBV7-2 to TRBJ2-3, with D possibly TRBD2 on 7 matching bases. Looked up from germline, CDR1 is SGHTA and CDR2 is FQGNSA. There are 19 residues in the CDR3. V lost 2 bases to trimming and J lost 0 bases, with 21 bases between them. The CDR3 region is CASSLSRGARAASTDTQYF. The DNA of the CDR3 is TGTGCCAGCAGCTTAAGTCGGGGGGCCAGAGCAGCTAGCACAGATACGCAGTATTTT.

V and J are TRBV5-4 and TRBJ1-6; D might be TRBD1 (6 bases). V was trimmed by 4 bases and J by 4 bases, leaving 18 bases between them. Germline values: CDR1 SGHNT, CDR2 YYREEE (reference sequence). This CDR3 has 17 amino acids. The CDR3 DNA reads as TGTGCCAGCAGCCTCAAAGATCTACAGGGTTATAATTCACCCCTCCACTTT. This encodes CASSLKDLQGYNSPLHF.

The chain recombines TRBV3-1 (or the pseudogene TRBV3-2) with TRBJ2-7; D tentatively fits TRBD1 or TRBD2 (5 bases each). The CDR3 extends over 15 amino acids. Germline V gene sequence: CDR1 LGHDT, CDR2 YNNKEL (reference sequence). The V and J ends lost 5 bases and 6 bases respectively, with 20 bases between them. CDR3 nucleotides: TGTGCCAGCAGCGATACGGGACGCAGTGCATCCGAGCAGTACTTC. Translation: CASSDTGRSASEQYF.

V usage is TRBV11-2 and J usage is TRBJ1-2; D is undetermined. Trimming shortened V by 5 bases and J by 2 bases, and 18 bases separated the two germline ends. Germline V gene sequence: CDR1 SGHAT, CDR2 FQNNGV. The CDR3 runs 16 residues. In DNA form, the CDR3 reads TGTGCCAGCAGCCGGCTAAAATCGGCAAGCAACTATGGCTACACCTTC. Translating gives CASSRLKSASNYGYTF.

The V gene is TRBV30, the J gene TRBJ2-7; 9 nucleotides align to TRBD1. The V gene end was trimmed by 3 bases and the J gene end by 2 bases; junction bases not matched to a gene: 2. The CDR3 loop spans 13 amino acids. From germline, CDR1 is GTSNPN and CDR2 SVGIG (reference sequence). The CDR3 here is CAWSTGGPYEQYF. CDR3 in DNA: TGTGCCTGGAGCACAGGGGGCCCCTACGAGCAGTACTTC.

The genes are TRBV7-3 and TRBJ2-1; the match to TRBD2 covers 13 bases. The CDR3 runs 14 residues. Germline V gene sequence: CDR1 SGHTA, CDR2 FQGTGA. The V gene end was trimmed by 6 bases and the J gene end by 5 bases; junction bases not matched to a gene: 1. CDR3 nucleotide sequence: TGTGCCAGCAGGACTAGCGGGGGGAACAATGAGCAGTTCTTC. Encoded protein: CASRTSGGNNEQFF.

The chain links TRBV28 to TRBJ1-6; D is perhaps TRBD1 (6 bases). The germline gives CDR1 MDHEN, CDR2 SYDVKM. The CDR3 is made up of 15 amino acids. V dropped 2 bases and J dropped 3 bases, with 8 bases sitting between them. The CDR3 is CASSLRGGYNSPLHF. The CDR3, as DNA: TGTGCCAGCAGTTTAAGGGGGGGCTATAATTCACCCCTCCACTTT.

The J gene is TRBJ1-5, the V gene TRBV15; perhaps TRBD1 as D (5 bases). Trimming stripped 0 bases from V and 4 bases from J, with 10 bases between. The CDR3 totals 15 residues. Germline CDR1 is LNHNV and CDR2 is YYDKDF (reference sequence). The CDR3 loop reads CATSRDIGANQPQHF. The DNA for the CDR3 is TGTGCCACCAGCAGAGATATAGGGGCAAATCAGCCCCAGCATTTT.

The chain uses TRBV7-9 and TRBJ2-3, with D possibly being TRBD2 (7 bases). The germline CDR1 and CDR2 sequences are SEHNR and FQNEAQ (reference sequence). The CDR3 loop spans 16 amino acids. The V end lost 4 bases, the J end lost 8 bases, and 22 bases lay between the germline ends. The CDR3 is CASSYPGGQTPGTQYF. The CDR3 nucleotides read TGTGCCAGCAGCTACCCGGGGGGCCAGACTCCGGGTACGCAGTATTTT. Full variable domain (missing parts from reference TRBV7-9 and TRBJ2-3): DTGVSQNPRHKITKRGQNVTFRCDPISEHNRLYWYRQTLGQGPEFLTYFQNEAQLEKSRLLSDRFSAERPKGSFSTLEIQRTEQGDSAMYLCASSYPGGQTPGTQYFGPGTRLTVL.

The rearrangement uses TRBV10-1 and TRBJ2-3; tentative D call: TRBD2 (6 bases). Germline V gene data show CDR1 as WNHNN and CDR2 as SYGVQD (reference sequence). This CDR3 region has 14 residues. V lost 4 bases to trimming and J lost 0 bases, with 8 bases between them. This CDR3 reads CASSVDYSTDTQYF. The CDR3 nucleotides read TGCGCCAGCAGTGTGGACTATAGCACAGATACGCAGTATTTT.

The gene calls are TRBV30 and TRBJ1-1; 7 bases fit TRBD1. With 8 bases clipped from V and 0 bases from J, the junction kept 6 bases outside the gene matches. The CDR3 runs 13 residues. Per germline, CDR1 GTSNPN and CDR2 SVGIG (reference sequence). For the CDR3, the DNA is TGTGCCGGGGACAGAGTAATGAACACTGAAGCTTTCTTT. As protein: CAGDRVMNTEAFF.

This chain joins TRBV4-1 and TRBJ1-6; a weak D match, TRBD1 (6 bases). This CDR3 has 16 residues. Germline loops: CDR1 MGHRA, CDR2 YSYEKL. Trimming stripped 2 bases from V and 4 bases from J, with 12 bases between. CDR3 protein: CASSQSDSFYNSPLHF. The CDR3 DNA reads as TGCGCCAGCAGCCAATCGGACAGCTTTTATAATTCACCCCTCCACTTT.

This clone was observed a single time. This CDR3 is CASRNYAGNTIYF. In DNA, the CDR3 is TGTGCCAGCAGGAATTATGCTGGAAACACCATATATTTT. The V and J genes are TRBV5-5 and TRBJ1-3; D call uncertain. The CDR3 has 13 amino acids. Germline-derived CDR1 and CDR2 are SGHKS and YYEKEE (reference sequence). Trimming left V 5 bases short and J 2 bases short, with 8 bases between.